The T cell receptor beta chain under discussion was sequenced for a study of blood T cell repertoires in COVID-19. Turning to the study itself: Collection of acute and convalescent COVID-19 samples took place in the United States, Italy and Spain. T cells, B-cell-depleted T cells, or PBMCs supplied cDNA or gDNA.

This clone was observed a single time. The CDR3 loop spans 13 amino acids. Germline V gene sequence: CDR1 SGHRS, CDR2 YFSETQ. The ends were cut back, 4 bases at V and 1 base at J, with 7 bases in the middle. Profiling relied on immunoSEQ multiplex PCR, and the TCRdb table lists in-frame clones only, not all of them. The sample lists over 120,000 clones, roughly 83% occurring once. Those enrolled, adults aged roughly 18 to 89 years, came from about 24 US areas. The chain employs TRBV5-1 and TRBJ2-3, with a tentative D call TRBD2 (5 bases). Input material: PBMCs or T cells enriched from blood (not recorded which). The clonotype originates from a man aged 50 to 59 who had recovered from COVID-19. CDR3 sequence: CASSQAGTDTQYF. The CDR3, as DNA: TGCGCCAGCAGCCAAGCGGGCACAGATACGCAGTATTTT. The complete variable domain, with remaining parts taken from reference TRBV5-1 and TRBJ2-3, reads KAGVTQTPRYLIKTRGQQVTLSCSPISGHRSVSWYQQTPGQGLQFLFEYFSETQRNKGNFPGRFSGRQFSNSRSEMNVSTLELGDSALYLCASSQAGTDTQYFGPGTRLTVL.